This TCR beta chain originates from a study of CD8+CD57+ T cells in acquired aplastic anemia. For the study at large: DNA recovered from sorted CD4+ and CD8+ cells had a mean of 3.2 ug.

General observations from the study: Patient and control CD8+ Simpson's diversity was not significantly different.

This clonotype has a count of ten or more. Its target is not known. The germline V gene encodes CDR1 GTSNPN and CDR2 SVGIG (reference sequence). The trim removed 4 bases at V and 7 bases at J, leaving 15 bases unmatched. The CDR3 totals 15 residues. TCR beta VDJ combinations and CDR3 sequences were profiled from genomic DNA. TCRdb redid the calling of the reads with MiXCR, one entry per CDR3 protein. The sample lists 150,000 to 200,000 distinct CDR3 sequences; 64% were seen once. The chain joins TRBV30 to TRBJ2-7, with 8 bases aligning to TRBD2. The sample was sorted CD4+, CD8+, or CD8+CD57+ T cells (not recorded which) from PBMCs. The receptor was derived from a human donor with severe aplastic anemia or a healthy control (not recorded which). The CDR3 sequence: CAWNPGVGGAVEQYF. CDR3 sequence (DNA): TGTGCCTGGAACCCTGGGGTCGGGGGGGCCGTTGAGCAGTACTTC.